The rows below give T cell receptor beta chains drawn from one sample of a study of T cells in Graves' hyperthyroidism and ophthalmopathy. One entry per CDR3 protein, called by TCRdb with MiXCR from the multiplex PCR reads. The sample consists of around 250,000 distinct CDR3 sequences, approximately 14% of them appearing once. The sample consisted of blood. The source is a woman in her 40s with Graves' hyperthyroidism that later progressed to Graves' ophthalmopathy. Both conserved end residues are part of each CDR3. The D gene is left open where the match is weak. A row's size may be missing; if present it is once, few, many or a size class.

j_gene	abundance	d_gene	v_gene	CDR3nt	CDR3aa
TRBJ2-4	NA	NA	TRBV29-1	TGCAGCGTTCTGGACAGAGCCAAAAACATTCAGTACTTC	CSVLDRAKNIQYF
TRBJ1-6	many	NA	TRBV11-2	TGTGCCAGCAGCCGACCCCCCGGGAGCTCCTATAATTCACCCCTCCACTTT	CASSRPPGSSYNSPLHF
TRBJ1-5	many	NA	TRBV6-5	TGTGCCAGCAGTTATGGCTCCCGAGGTCAGCCCCAGCATTTT	CASSYGSRGQPQHF
TRBJ1-1	NA	NA	TRBV5-4	TGTGCCAGCAGCTTGGGTGGAGAGAACACTGAAGCTTTCTTT	CASSLGGENTEAFF
TRBJ2-1	many	NA	TRBV10-3	TGTGCCATCAGCGACCCCGATATCGACTCCTACAATGAGCAGTTCTTC	CAISDPDIDSYNEQFF
TRBJ2-7	many	NA	TRBV12-3/TRBV12-4	TGTGCCAGCAGTGTACACTCTCCCGTCGAGCAGTACTTC	CASSVHSPVEQYF
TRBJ2-4	few	NA	TRBV7-2	TGTGCCAGCAGCTTAGAGAGACTAGCCAAAAACATTCAGTACTTC	CASSLERLAKNIQYF
TRBJ2-3	many	NA	TRBV2	TGTGCCAGCAGTGAAAACAACGGGATCACAGATACGCAGTATTTT	CASSENNGITDTQYF
TRBJ2-2	many	NA	TRBV11-2	TGTGCCAGCAGGACCTGGGGGCGGGGCACCGGGGAGCTGTTTTTT	CASRTWGRGTGELFF
TRBJ2-5	NA	NA	TRBV28	TGTGCCAGCAGTTTTTCGGACATGTGGTACTTC	CASSFSDMWYF
TRBJ1-5	once	NA	TRBV20-1	TGCAGTGCTACAACATCACATCGACAGCCCCAGCATTTT	CSATTSHRQPQHF
TRBJ1-6	many	NA	TRBV30	TGTGCCTGGAGTGTAGACAGAAATGATTCACCCCTCCACTTT	CAWSVDRNDSPLHF
TRBJ2-1	many	NA	TRBV5-1	TGCGCCAGCAGCCCACAACGCAATGAGCAGTTCTTC	CASSPQRNEQFF
TRBJ1-1	many	NA	TRBV30	TGTGCCTGGATTGGCCTGAACACTGAAGCTTTCTTT	CAWIGLNTEAFF
TRBJ1-4	once	NA	TRBV28	TGTGCCAGCAGTCCTGACACGGCAACTAATGAAAAACTGTTTTTT	CASSPDTATNEKLFF
TRBJ2-3	many	TRBD2	TRBV4-1	TGCGCCAGCAGCCAAACTAGCGGCTCGAACACAGATACGCAGTATTTT	CASSQTSGSNTDTQYF
TRBJ1-4	many	NA	TRBV12-3/TRBV12-4	TGTGCCAGCACTACCCCCGGGAGTAACTTAGGGAAACTGTTTTTT	CASTTPGSNLGKLFF
TRBJ2-5	NA	TRBD2	TRBV30	TGTGCCTTATCTAGCGGGGGGGAGACCCAGTACTTC	CALSSGGETQYF
TRBJ2-6	NA	NA	TRBV29-1	TGCAGCGTTGACGAGGGCTCTGGGGCCAACGTCCTGACTTTC	CSVDEGSGANVLTF
TRBJ2-7	many	TRBD2	TRBV11-2	TGTGCCAGCAGCCTGCTAGCGGGAGGAAACTCCTACGAGCAGTACTTC	CASSLLAGGNSYEQYF
TRBJ1-1	many	NA	TRBV20-1	TGCAGTGCTAGAGGTCCGGGGCTCTCGAACACTGAAGCTTTCTTT	CSARGPGLSNTEAFF
TRBJ2-1	many	NA	TRBV7-8	TGTGCCAGCAGCCCCTCGGAAGTAGTAAATGAGCAGTTCTTC	CASSPSEVVNEQFF
TRBJ1-1	NA	NA	TRBV29-1	TGCAGCGTTGATGAGGTCATGAACACTGAAGCTTTCTTT	CSVDEVMNTEAFF
TRBJ2-7	NA	TRBD2	TRBV5-5	TGTGCCAGCAGCTCGGTAAGGACTAGCGGGCGCGAGCAGTACTTC	CASSSVRTSGREQYF
TRBJ2-1	many	NA	TRBV5-1	TGCGCCAGCAGCTTGGATTTCAGGGAGCAGTTCTTC	CASSLDFREQFF
TRBJ1-1	many	NA	TRBV4-1	TGCGCCAGCAGCCTAGCACGTAGGACTGAAGCTTTCTTT	CASSLARRTEAFF
TRBJ2-3	many	NA	TRBV30	TGTGCCTGGAGCAGGGTGCACACAGATACGCAGTATTTT	CAWSRVHTDTQYF
TRBJ1-1	once	NA	TRBV7-2	TGTGCCAGCAGCTTATTTATTTCGAACACTGAAGCTTTCTTT	CASSLFISNTEAFF
TRBJ2-3	NA	NA	TRBV3-1	TGTGCCAGCAGCCATAAGGGAAGCACAGATACGCAGTATTTT	CASSHKGSTDTQYF
TRBJ2-2	many	NA	TRBV18	TGTGCCAGCTCACCGATGGACACCGGGGAGCTGTTTTTT	CASSPMDTGELFF
TRBJ1-5	NA	NA	TRBV10-2	TGCGCCAGCAACCCGGGCCACAATCAGCCCCAGCATTTT	CASNPGHNQPQHF
TRBJ2-5	many	TRBD2	TRBV9	TGTGCCAGCAGCGGGGGACTAGCGGGAGCTGAAGAGACCCAGTACTTC	CASSGGLAGAEETQYF
TRBJ2-1	NA	NA	TRBV20-1	TGCAGTGCTAGATCCCGGCGGCGGGGCAATGAGCAGTTCTTC	CSARSRRRGNEQFF
TRBJ1-4	many	TRBD1	TRBV5-1	TGCGCCAGCAGCTATGACAGGGCAACTAATGAAAAACTGTTTTTT	CASSYDRATNEKLFF
TRBJ2-7	many	NA	TRBV7-6	TGTGCCAGCACCCAAGTAGGGGGGTACGGCGAGCAGTACTTC	CASTQVGGYGEQYF
TRBJ1-5	many	TRBD1	TRBV18	TGTGCCAGCTCACTTGGGACAGACAACCGTAATCAGCCCCAGCATTTT	CASSLGTDNRNQPQHF
TRBJ1-1	NA	NA	TRBV14	TGTGCCAGCAGACCCGGACACTACCCCCCTACTGAAGCTTTCTTT	CASRPGHYPPTEAFF
TRBJ1-6	many	NA	TRBV5-4	TGTGCCAGCAGCTACTACCTGGATTCACCCCTCCACTTT	CASSYYLDSPLHF
TRBJ2-1	many	TRBD1	TRBV28	TGTGCCAGCAGTACTCCGGGGACAGGTTCCTACAATGAGCAGTTCTTC	CASSTPGTGSYNEQFF
TRBJ2-3	many	TRBD2	TRBV12-3/TRBV12-4	TGTGCCAGCAGTCTCGGACTAGCGGTTTTCACAGATACGCAGTATTTT	CASSLGLAVFTDTQYF
TRBJ2-5	NA	TRBD1	TRBV12-3/TRBV12-4	TGTGCCAGCAGTTCGTGGACAGGGTCGGGCGAGACCCAGTACTTC	CASSSWTGSGETQYF
TRBJ1-3	few	NA	TRBV3-1	TGTGCCAGCAGCCAAGGACAGATCTCTGGAAACACCATATATTTT	CASSQGQISGNTIYF
TRBJ2-7	many	NA	TRBV12-5	TGTGCTAGTGTTTCCCCCGTTAGAATCTCCTACGAGCAGTACTTC	CASVSPVRISYEQYF
TRBJ2-2	many	NA	TRBV27	TGTGCCAGCAGTTTCGTTTCCCGGGGAGAGCTGTTTTTT	CASSFVSRGELFF
TRBJ2-5	many	TRBD2	TRBV6-5	TGTGCCAGCAGTTACTCTGCGGGAGGGTACGAGACCCAGTACTTC	CASSYSAGGYETQYF